The T cell receptor (beta chain) under discussion was sequenced for a study of graft-versus-host responses after intestinal transplantation. Study-wide results and caveats: Early declines in HvG clones that occurred post-transplant were associated with peak circulating GvH clone levels.

The method was immunoSEQ multiplex PCR; TCRdb's version includes in-frame clones alone and lacks a portion of them. Among tens of thousands of clones listed, approximately 92% were seen once. With respect to this clone: Its target is unknown. The same CDR3 is also encoded by other DNA sequences in this sample.

The CDR3 has 14 residues. Unmatched junction bases numbered 4, after V lost 2 bases and J lost 7 bases. The germline V gene has CDR1 SGDLS and CDR2 YYNGEE. Here the sequenced sample was unstimulated CD4+ T cells sorted from spleen or lymph node cells, taken before intestinal transplant. The genes are TRBV9 and TRBJ2-2; 8 bases are a match to TRBD1. The receptor was isolated from a human donor who received an intestinal transplant. As DNA, the CDR3 is TGTGCCAGCAGCGTGAGGACAGGGCACGGGGAGCTGTTTTTT. Amino acids: CASSVRTGHGELFF.